Below, 20 T cell receptor beta chains from the same sample are listed, as sequenced in a study of Graves' ophthalmopathy and Graves' hyperthyroidism. Scientists amplified the TCR beta CDR3 regions from RNA transcripts. Scientists carried out first-round RT-PCR using HTBI primers and then a second-round multiplex PCR. Each CDR3 protein is one row after TCRdb ran MiXCR on the multiplex PCR reads. This sample has a few hundred thousand distinct CDR3 sequences; 15% to 20% occur once, and the top ten carry approximately 2.4%. The material sequenced was peripheral blood. Receptors originate from an adult woman with stable Graves' hyperthyroidism.

V usage is TRBV19 and J usage is TRBJ2-7; 9 positions agree with TRBD1. The germline V gene has CDR1 LNHDA and CDR2 SQIVND (reference sequence). V shed 3 bases, J shed 2 bases, and the junction held 5 bases outside the gene matches. The CDR3 runs 15 residues. The CDR3 DNA reads TGTGCCAGTAGTATTTGGTGGGACAGGGCCTACGAGCAGTACTTC. It yields the protein CASSIWWDRAYEQYF.

This clonotype was recorded many times. The chain joins TRBV12-3 or TRBV12-4 to TRBJ1-1; D ambiguous. This CDR3 spans 11 amino acids. The ends were cut back, 3 bases at V and 6 bases at J, with 5 bases in the middle. The CDR3 region is CASSFTPEAFF. The CDR3 DNA reads as TGTGCCAGCAGTTTTACCCCTGAAGCTTTCTTT.

This clonotype came up many times. The chain employs TRBV15 and TRBJ1-1; D unresolved. Germline V gene lookup returns CDR1 LNHNV and CDR2 YYDKDF (reference sequence). Trimming took 2 bases from V and 1 from J, leaving 5 bases between them. This CDR3 has 13 amino acids. The CDR3 DNA follows: TGTGCCACCAGCAGATCGCGGAACACTGAAGCTTTCTTT. This sequence encodes CATSRSRNTEAFF.

This clonotype was seen a handful of times. This chain uses TRBV19 with TRBJ2-5; 10 nucleotides match TRBD1. Germline CDR1 LNHDA, CDR2 SQIVND (reference sequence). The J segment lost 3 bases and the V segment lost 6 bases, leaving 10 bases of the junction unmatched. The CDR3 spans 16 residues. The DNA of the CDR3 is TGTGCCAGTAGACCCACCCCCGGGACAGGGGAAGAGACCCAGTACTTC. This gives the protein CASRPTPGTGEETQYF. The entire variable domain, with the rest obtained from reference TRBV19 and TRBJ2-5, is as follows: DGGITQSPKYLFRKEGQNVTLSCEQNLNHDAMYWYRQDPGQGLRLIYYSQIVNDFQKGDIAEGYSVSREKKESFPLTVTSAQKNPTAFYLCASRPTPGTGEETQYFGPGTRLLVL.

This clonotype has at least ten counts. A junction boundary mismatches the germline segment, possibly from a read error. This sequence joins TRBV19 and TRBJ2-4; 7 bases fit TRBD2. Germline lookup yields CDR1 LNHDA and CDR2 SQIVND (reference sequence). This CDR3 spans 15 amino acids. CDR3 protein: CASRGGEGAKNIKYF. In nucleotides, the CDR3 is TGTGCCAGTAGGGGAGGGGAAGGAGCCAAAAACATTAAGTACTTC.

This clonotype was seen many times. The rearrangement links TRBV18 to TRBJ1-1, with D hard to call. Germline assignment: CDR1 KGHSH and CDR2 LQKENI. This CDR3 region has 14 residues. V gave up 2 bases and J gave up 3 bases, with 10 bases separating them. The CDR3 spells CASSPSIRDTEAFF. CDR3 nucleotide sequence: TGTGCCAGCTCACCATCGATACGTGACACTGAAGCTTTCTTT.

The V call is TRBV2, the J call TRBJ1-2; D is unresolved. The CDR3 extends over 12 amino acids. The germline V gene encodes CDR1 SNHLY and CDR2 FYNNEI. V lost 0 bases and J 9 bases, leaving 8 bases between the germline ends. The CDR3 nucleotides are TGTGCCAGCAGTGAAGCACGATGGAGCTACACCTTC. Its protein product is CASSEARWSYTF.

The sample holds many counts of this clonotype. The V and J genes are TRBV10-3 and TRBJ2-7; 9 bases match TRBD1. The V segment lost 0 bases and the J segment 6 bases; nucleotides outside the gene matches: 3. Germline V gene sequence: CDR1 ENHRY, CDR2 SYGVKD. This CDR3 is built from 14 residues. The chain's CDR3 is CAISESGQGREQYF. In nucleotides, the CDR3 is TGTGCCATCAGTGAGTCTGGACAGGGGCGCGAGCAGTACTTC.

This clonotype occurred many times. J is TRBJ2-5 and V is TRBV28, with TRBD2 as a possible D gene (5 bases). The CDR3 consists of 14 residues. V gave up 3 bases and J gave up 4 bases, with 12 bases separating them. The V gene's germline CDR1 is MDHEN and CDR2 SYDVKM. The CDR3 protein is CASSFDTGGETQYF. CDR3 DNA sequence: TGTGCCAGCAGTTTCGATACCGGAGGAGAGACCCAGTACTTC. Looking up the rest from reference TRBV28 and TRBJ2-5 gives the full variable domain: DVKVTQSSRYLVKRTGEKVFLECVQDMDHENMFWYRQDPGLGLRLIYFSYDVKMKEKGDIPEGYSVSREKKERFSLILESASTNQTSMYLCASSFDTGGETQYFGPGTRLLVL.

The chain combines TRBV12-3 or TRBV12-4 with TRBJ2-5, with 7 bases aligning to TRBD1. Unmatched junction bases numbered 6, after V lost 6 bases and J lost 5 bases. The CDR3 spans 13 residues. The CDR3 sequence: CASRKGGRETQYF. CDR3 in DNA: TGTGCCAGCAGGAAAGGGGGCAGGGAGACCCAGTACTTC.

This clonotype was recorded many times. V gene TRBV6-5 combines with J gene TRBJ1-2; no clear D gene. Germline-derived CDR1 and CDR2 are MNHEY and SVGAGI. The CDR3 covers 13 residues. Trimming pared 0 bases from V and 6 bases from J, leaving 8 bases between. The CDR3 sequence is CASSYSRVHGYTF. In DNA form, the CDR3 reads TGTGCCAGCAGTTACTCGAGGGTACATGGCTACACCTTC.

The table lists this clonotype with many counts. The V and J genes are TRBV6-2 or TRBV6-3 and TRBJ2-5; D not certain. CDR3 length equals 12 residues. CDR1 is MNHEY, CDR2 SVGEGT, per germline. Deletions cut 10 bases from V and 4 bases from J, with 13 bases between. The CDR3 DNA reads TGTGCCACCGAGACCTCAGCAGAGACCCAGTACTTC. Amino acid sequence: CATETSAETQYF.

This clonotype appeared many times. The genes are TRBV18 and TRBJ1-2; 7 bases are a match to TRBD1. Unmatched junction bases numbered 4, after V lost 3 bases and J lost 6 bases. In germline, CDR1 is KGHSH, CDR2 LQKENI. This CDR3 is 13 amino acids long. The CDR3 spells CASSPMTGNGYTF. CDR3 DNA sequence: TGTGCCAGCTCACCCATGACAGGGAATGGCTACACCTTC.

This clonotype was observed many times. The J gene is TRBJ1-2, the V gene TRBV7-8, with unresolved D. Per germline, CDR1 SGHVS and CDR2 FQNEAQ. This CDR3 region has 16 residues. The ends were cut back, 1 base at V and 6 bases at J, with 18 bases in the middle. The CDR3 spells CASSLDPSGLADGYTF. CDR3 DNA sequence: TGTGCCAGCAGCTTAGATCCGTCCGGGTTGGCGGATGGCTACACCTTC.

This clonotype has ten or more counts. The chain has TRBV3-1 and TRBJ2-3; weak D call: TRBD2 (6 bases). Germline assignment: CDR1 LGHDT and CDR2 YNNKEL (reference sequence). The V end was cut by 0 bases, the J end by 5 bases, with 9 bases between. The CDR3 loop spans 14 amino acids. CDR3 in DNA: TGTGCCAGCAGCCAAGAGCTCGGGAGAGATACGCAGTATTTT. Amino acids: CASSQELGRDTQYF.

The rearrangement joins TRBV19 to TRBJ1-1; D gene ambiguous. V dropped 1 base and J dropped 1 base, with 7 bases sitting between them. The CDR3 is 14 amino acids. Germline CDR1 and CDR2: LNHDA and SQIVND (reference sequence). DNA of the CDR3: TGTGCCAGTAGTATAGGGCAGCCGAACACTGAAGCTTTCTTT. It codes for CASSIGQPNTEAFF.

The chain recombines TRBV10-3 with TRBJ2-2; the D is unclear. This CDR3 comprises 13 residues. V lost 3 bases to trimming and J lost 5 bases, with 7 bases between them. The germline V gene encodes CDR1 ENHRY and CDR2 SYGVKD. The DNA for the CDR3 is TGTGCCATCAGTGACAGCCAAACCGGGGAGCTGTTTTTT. This codes for CAISDSQTGELFF.

The chain couples TRBV28 to TRBJ2-2; the match to TRBD1 covers 9 bases. With V trimmed by 8 bases and J by 7 bases, 8 bases remained unmatched. CDR3 size: 14 residues. Germline-derived CDR1 and CDR2 are MDHEN and SYDVKM. CDR3 loop: CASEPGQGSGELFF. CDR3 in DNA: TGTGCCAGCGAACCGGGACAGGGAAGCGGGGAGCTGTTTTTT.

This clonotype was picked up many times. The rearrangement joins TRBV28 to TRBJ1-3, with a weak D call TRBD1 (6 bases). V dropped 8 bases and J dropped 0 bases, with 17 bases sitting between them. The V gene's germline CDR1 is MDHEN and CDR2 SYDVKM. CDR3 length: 16 amino acids. DNA for the CDR3: TGTGCCAGCCGACCCAGGGGTTTCTTCTCTGGAAACACCATATATTTT. Protein sequence: CASRPRGFFSGNTIYF.

This CDR3 is CASSLLPTGQGGTEAFF. CDR3 nucleotides: TGCGCCAGCAGCCTACTCCCGACCGGACAGGGGGGCACTGAAGCTTTCTTT. V and J are TRBV5-1 and TRBJ1-1, with 10 bases fitting TRBD1. Trimming removed 4 bases from V and 4 bases from J; junction bases left unmatched: 13. Germline CDR1 SGHRS, CDR2 YFSETQ. The CDR3 has 17 amino acids.